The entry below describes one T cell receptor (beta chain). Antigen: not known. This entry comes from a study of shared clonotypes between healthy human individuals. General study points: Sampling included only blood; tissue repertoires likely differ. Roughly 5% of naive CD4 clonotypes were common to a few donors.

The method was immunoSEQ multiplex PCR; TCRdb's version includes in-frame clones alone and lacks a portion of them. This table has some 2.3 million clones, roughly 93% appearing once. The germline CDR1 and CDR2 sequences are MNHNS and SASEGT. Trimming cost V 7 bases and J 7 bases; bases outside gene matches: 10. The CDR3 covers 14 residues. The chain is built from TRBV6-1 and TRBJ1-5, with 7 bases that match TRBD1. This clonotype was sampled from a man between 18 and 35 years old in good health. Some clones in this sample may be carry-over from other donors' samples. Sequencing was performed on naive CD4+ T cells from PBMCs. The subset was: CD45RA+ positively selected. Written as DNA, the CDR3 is TGTGCCAGCAACATATTTAGGACAGGCCAGCCCCAGCATTTT. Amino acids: CASNIFRTGQPQHF.